The rows below give T cell receptor beta chains drawn from one sample of a study of T cells in Graves' hyperthyroidism and ophthalmopathy. TCRdb reprocessed the multiplex PCR reads with MiXCR, giving one entry per CDR3 protein. This repertoire shows roughly 660,000 distinct CDR3 sequences, around a sixth found once; its top ten account for around 15%. The sample was blood. The receptors come from a man in his fifties or sixties with Graves' hyperthyroidism. Both conserved end residues are part of each CDR3. Fields, in order: J gene, clone size, D gene, V gene, CDR3 DNA, CDR3 protein. A D gene is named only where the DNA matches it firmly. Size tells how often a clone was seen (once, few, many) or the class of an expanded clone, and some rows leave it out.

j_gene: TRBJ2-2
abundance: .
d_gene: .
v_gene: TRBV18
CDR3nt: TGTGCCAGCTCACCAATTGGGATCGTCACCGGGGAGCTGTTTTTT
CDR3aa: CASSPIGIVTGELFF

j_gene: TRBJ2-7
abundance: .
d_gene: .
v_gene: TRBV20-1
CDR3nt: TGCAGTGCTAGAGATAAGCACACCACCTACGAGCAGTACTTC
CDR3aa: CSARDKHTTYEQYF

j_gene: TRBJ1-1
abundance: .
d_gene: .
v_gene: TRBV13
CDR3nt: TGTGCCAGCAGCTTAGGGACAGGCAGGATGAACACTGAAGCTTTCTTT
CDR3aa: CASSLGTGRMNTEAFF

j_gene: TRBJ1-3
abundance: few
d_gene: .
v_gene: TRBV10-3
CDR3nt: TGTGCCATCAGTGCGGTGGGTTCCGGTGGAAACACCATATATTTT
CDR3aa: CAISAVGSGGNTIYF

j_gene: TRBJ2-5
abundance: .
d_gene: .
v_gene: TRBV12-3/TRBV12-4
CDR3nt: TGTGCCAGCAGTTGGACAGTGGAGGGGACCCAGTACTTC
CDR3aa: CASSWTVEGTQYF

j_gene: TRBJ2-1
abundance: .
d_gene: TRBD2
v_gene: TRBV6-1
CDR3nt: TGTGCCAGCAGTCAATCCCTAGCGGGAGGACCCTTCAATGAGCAGTTCTTC
CDR3aa: CASSQSLAGGPFNEQFF

j_gene: TRBJ2-3
abundance: .
d_gene: .
v_gene: TRBV19
CDR3nt: TGTGCCAGTAGTGGGGCCCTACGGGGGAGCACAGATACGCAGTATTTT
CDR3aa: CASSGALRGSTDTQYF

j_gene: TRBJ2-7
abundance: .
d_gene: TRBD2
v_gene: TRBV20-1
CDR3nt: TGCAGTGCTAGAGTTAGCGGGATAGGTTCCTACGAGCAGTACTTC
CDR3aa: CSARVSGIGSYEQYF

j_gene: TRBJ1-2
abundance: .
d_gene: .
v_gene: TRBV30
CDR3nt: TGTGCCTGGATGTTCACCTCGCCGGATGGCTACACCTTC
CDR3aa: CAWMFTSPDGYTF

j_gene: TRBJ1-1
abundance: many
d_gene: TRBD1
v_gene: TRBV7-2
CDR3nt: TGTGCCAGCAGCCCCGGACAGGCCCGTGGGACTGAAGCTTTCTTT
CDR3aa: CASSPGQARGTEAFF

j_gene: TRBJ1-5
abundance: .
d_gene: TRBD1
v_gene: TRBV27
CDR3nt: TGTGCCAGCAGTCCAAAATGGGACAGAATAAATCAGCCCCAGCATTTT
CDR3aa: CASSPKWDRINQPQHF

j_gene: TRBJ2-7
abundance: many
d_gene: .
v_gene: TRBV24-1
CDR3nt: TGTGCCACCAGTGATCTCCCATCCCCAGGGGCGGTGAGACACGAGCAGTACTTC
CDR3aa: CATSDLPSPGAVRHEQYF

j_gene: TRBJ2-1
abundance: many
d_gene: .
v_gene: TRBV27
CDR3nt: TGTGCCAGCAGTCCCTTACTAGCACCTGAGCAGTTCTTC
CDR3aa: CASSPLLAPEQFF

j_gene: TRBJ1-5
abundance: .
d_gene: .
v_gene: TRBV20-1
CDR3nt: TGCAGTGCTACACATAGCAATCAGCCCCAGCATTTT
CDR3aa: CSATHSNQPQHF

j_gene: TRBJ2-3
abundance: many
d_gene: TRBD1
v_gene: TRBV11-2
CDR3nt: TGTGCCAGCAGCTTAGGTGTTGGAGGGACAGGGGGTATGGACTCGCAGTATTTT
CDR3aa: CASSLGVGGTGGMDSQYF

j_gene: TRBJ2-7
abundance: many
d_gene: .
v_gene: TRBV10-2
CDR3nt: TGCGCCAGCAGTGAGTCCCCCTATAGCTCCTACGAGCAGTACTTC
CDR3aa: CASSESPYSSYEQYF

j_gene: TRBJ2-1
abundance: many
d_gene: .
v_gene: TRBV7-9
CDR3nt: TGTGCCAGCAGCACCTTACCGGGACCCGGCTCCTACAATGAGCAGTTCTTC
CDR3aa: CASSTLPGPGSYNEQFF

j_gene: TRBJ1-4
abundance: many
d_gene: TRBD1
v_gene: TRBV5-1
CDR3nt: TGCGCCAGCAGCCCCGGACAGGGGACCCTTGAAAAACTGTTTTTT
CDR3aa: CASSPGQGTLEKLFF

j_gene: TRBJ2-3
abundance: few
d_gene: TRBD1
v_gene: TRBV24-1
CDR3nt: TGTGCCACCAGTGATCCAGACAGGGAGAAAGATACGCAGTATTTT
CDR3aa: CATSDPDREKDTQYF

j_gene: TRBJ2-1
abundance: many
d_gene: TRBD2
v_gene: TRBV29-1
CDR3nt: TGCAGCGTTGAAGGGACTAGCGGATCCAATGAGCAGTTCTTC
CDR3aa: CSVEGTSGSNEQFF

j_gene: TRBJ2-2
abundance: .
d_gene: TRBD2
v_gene: TRBV11-1
CDR3nt: TGTGCCAGCAGCTTTACTAGCGGGTTCACCGGGGAGCTGTTTTTT
CDR3aa: CASSFTSGFTGELFF

j_gene: TRBJ2-2
abundance: many
d_gene: TRBD1
v_gene: TRBV6-1
CDR3nt: TGTGCCAGCATCCCGGGACAGGGAGGGACCGGGGAGCTGTTTTTT
CDR3aa: CASIPGQGGTGELFF

j_gene: TRBJ1-1
abundance: many
d_gene: TRBD1
v_gene: TRBV12-3/TRBV12-4
CDR3nt: TGTGCCAGCAGTCGGACAGGGATGTCCGAAGCTTTCTTT
CDR3aa: CASSRTGMSEAFF

j_gene: TRBJ1-2
abundance: many
d_gene: .
v_gene: TRBV24-1
CDR3nt: TGTGCCACCAGTGAGCGTTCCCGGGACGGGCTATATGGCTACACCTTC
CDR3aa: CATSERSRDGLYGYTF

j_gene: TRBJ1-5
abundance: many
d_gene: .
v_gene: TRBV6-1
CDR3nt: TGTGCCAGCAGTGAATGGGGATCTAACAATCAGCCCCAGCATTTT
CDR3aa: CASSEWGSNNQPQHF

j_gene: TRBJ2-2
abundance: many
d_gene: .
v_gene: TRBV7-2
CDR3nt: TGTGCCAGCAGCTTAGTAATTACGAACACCGGGGAGCTGTTTTTT
CDR3aa: CASSLVITNTGELFF

j_gene: TRBJ2-2
abundance: few
d_gene: .
v_gene: TRBV7-6
CDR3nt: TGTGCCAGCAGCCGGGCCAGGAACACCGGGGAGCTGTTTTTT
CDR3aa: CASSRARNTGELFF

j_gene: TRBJ2-2
abundance: many
d_gene: TRBD2
v_gene: TRBV12-3/TRBV12-4
CDR3nt: TGTGCCAGCAGTCCGTCCGCTAGCGGGATGTTGCAAAGGGAGCTGTTTTTT
CDR3aa: CASSPSASGMLQRELFF

j_gene: TRBJ2-5
abundance: few
d_gene: TRBD2
v_gene: TRBV20-1
CDR3nt: TGCAGTGCTAGTGTAGCGGGAGGGCGAGAGACCCAGTACTTC
CDR3aa: CSASVAGGRETQYF

j_gene: TRBJ1-1
abundance: many
d_gene: .
v_gene: TRBV6-1
CDR3nt: TGTGCCAGCAGTTGGACAACTAACACTGAAGCTTTCTTT
CDR3aa: CASSWTTNTEAFF

j_gene: TRBJ2-4
abundance: many
d_gene: TRBD1
v_gene: TRBV3-1
CDR3nt: TGTGCCAGCAGCCTTTTTGGCAGGGGGAAAAACATTCAGTACTTC
CDR3aa: CASSLFGRGKNIQYF

j_gene: TRBJ2-1
abundance: many
d_gene: TRBD2
v_gene: TRBV6-2/TRBV6-3
CDR3nt: TGTGCCAGCAGTTACGACTCACTAGCGGGACTACCAAATGAGCAGTTCTTC
CDR3aa: CASSYDSLAGLPNEQFF

j_gene: TRBJ1-5
abundance: .
d_gene: .
v_gene: TRBV12-3/TRBV12-4
CDR3nt: TGTGCCAGCAGTATGGGGGGTATGAATCAGCCCCAGCATTTT
CDR3aa: CASSMGGMNQPQHF

j_gene: TRBJ1-5
abundance: few
d_gene: TRBD1
v_gene: TRBV19
CDR3nt: TGTGCCAGTAGTATCAACAGGGGGGGAGACAATCAGCCCCAGCATTTT
CDR3aa: CASSINRGGDNQPQHF

j_gene: TRBJ1-2
abundance: many
d_gene: .
v_gene: TRBV28
CDR3nt: TGTGCCAGCAGTTTAGTGGGAAGCTACACCTTC
CDR3aa: CASSLVGSYTF

j_gene: TRBJ2-7
abundance: many
d_gene: .
v_gene: TRBV28
CDR3nt: TGTGCCAGCAGTGGAGGGAGTTTTGACGAGCAGTACTTC
CDR3aa: CASSGGSFDEQYF

j_gene: TRBJ2-2
abundance: many
d_gene: .
v_gene: TRBV28
CDR3nt: TGTGCCAGCAGTAGGGACTTGAACACCGGGGAGCTGTTTTTT
CDR3aa: CASSRDLNTGELFF

j_gene: TRBJ2-1
abundance: .
d_gene: TRBD2
v_gene: TRBV29-1
CDR3nt: TGCAGCGTTGCCACAAGCGGGAACAATGAGCAGTTCTTC
CDR3aa: CSVATSGNNEQFF

j_gene: TRBJ2-3
abundance: .
d_gene: .
v_gene: TRBV10-2
CDR3nt: TGCGCCAGCAGAGGGACGACGACAGATACGCAGTATTTT
CDR3aa: CASRGTTTDTQYF

j_gene: TRBJ2-3
abundance: .
d_gene: TRBD2
v_gene: TRBV6-1
CDR3nt: TGTGCCACCTCGGGGGGGAACGAAGCAGATACGCAGTATTTT
CDR3aa: CATSGGNEADTQYF

j_gene: TRBJ2-7
abundance: .
d_gene: .
v_gene: TRBV20-1
CDR3nt: TGCAGTGCTAGAGACAGACTTTCCTACGAGCAGTACTTC
CDR3aa: CSARDRLSYEQYF

j_gene: TRBJ1-1
abundance: many
d_gene: .
v_gene: TRBV9
CDR3nt: TGTGCCAGCAGCGTAGCCGGGACTGAAGCTTTCTTT
CDR3aa: CASSVAGTEAFF

j_gene: TRBJ2-2
abundance: many
d_gene: .
v_gene: TRBV28
CDR3nt: TGTGCCAGCAGTTTACGGGGGCAGCTGTTTTTT
CDR3aa: CASSLRGQLFF

j_gene: TRBJ2-1
abundance: many
d_gene: .
v_gene: TRBV11-2
CDR3nt: TGTGCCAGCAGCCCCTATCCCTCTCAGGGCCTCCACAATGAGCAGTTCTTC
CDR3aa: CASSPYPSQGLHNEQFF

j_gene: TRBJ2-3
abundance: .
d_gene: .
v_gene: TRBV5-4
CDR3nt: TGTGCCAGCGGTGAGGGGGGAAATACGCAGTATTTT
CDR3aa: CASGEGGNTQYF

j_gene: TRBJ2-5
abundance: .
d_gene: TRBD1
v_gene: TRBV28
CDR3nt: TGTGCCAGCAGCACTCCGGGACAGGGGACCCACCAGTACTTC
CDR3aa: CASSTPGQGTHQYF

j_gene: TRBJ2-3
abundance: .
d_gene: TRBD2
v_gene: TRBV20-1
CDR3nt: TGCAGTGCTAGGGGGGGGTTCTACACAGATACGCAGTATTTT
CDR3aa: CSARGGFYTDTQYF

j_gene: TRBJ2-5
abundance: few
d_gene: .
v_gene: TRBV13
CDR3nt: TGTGCCAGCAGCTTTCCGGGGACCCAAGAGACCCAGTACTTC
CDR3aa: CASSFPGTQETQYF

j_gene: TRBJ1-2
abundance: .
d_gene: TRBD1
v_gene: TRBV9
CDR3nt: TGTGCCAGCAGCGTAGGGACAGGGGAAGAGAGTGGCTACACCTTC
CDR3aa: CASSVGTGEESGYTF

j_gene: TRBJ1-1
abundance: few
d_gene: .
v_gene: TRBV7-8
CDR3nt: TGTGCCAGCAGCTTTTCCATCGGGGTTAATGAAGCTTTCTTT
CDR3aa: CASSFSIGVNEAFF

j_gene: TRBJ2-5
abundance: many
d_gene: TRBD2
v_gene: TRBV2
CDR3nt: TGTGCCAGCAGTGGACTAGCGGATCAAGAGACCCAGTACTTC
CDR3aa: CASSGLADQETQYF